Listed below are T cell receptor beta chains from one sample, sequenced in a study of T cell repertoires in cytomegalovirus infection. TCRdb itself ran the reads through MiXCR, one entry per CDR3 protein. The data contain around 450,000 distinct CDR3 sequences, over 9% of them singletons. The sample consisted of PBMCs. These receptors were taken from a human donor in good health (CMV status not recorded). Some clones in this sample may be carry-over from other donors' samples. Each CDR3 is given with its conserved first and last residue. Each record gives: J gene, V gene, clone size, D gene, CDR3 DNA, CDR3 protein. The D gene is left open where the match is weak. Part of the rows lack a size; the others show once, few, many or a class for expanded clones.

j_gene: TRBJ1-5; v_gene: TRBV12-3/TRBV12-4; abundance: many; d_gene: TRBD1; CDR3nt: TGTGCCAGCAGTTTAGCGCGGGACAGGAATCAGCCCCAGCATTTT; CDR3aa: CASSLARDRNQPQHF
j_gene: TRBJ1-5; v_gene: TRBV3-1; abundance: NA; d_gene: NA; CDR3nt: TGTGCCAGCAGCCAAGGGACAAGCAATCAGCCCCAGCATTTT; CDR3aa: CASSQGTSNQPQHF
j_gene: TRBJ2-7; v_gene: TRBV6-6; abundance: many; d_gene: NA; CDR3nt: TGTGCCAGCAGTTACTCGAACAGCCACGAGCAGTACTTC; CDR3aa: CASSYSNSHEQYF
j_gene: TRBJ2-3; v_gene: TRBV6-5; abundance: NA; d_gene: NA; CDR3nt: TGTGCCAGCAGTTACTCCCAAGCTAGCACAGATACGCAGTATTTT; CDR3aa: CASSYSQASTDTQYF
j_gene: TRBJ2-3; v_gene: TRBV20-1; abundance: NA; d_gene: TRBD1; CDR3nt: TGCAGTGCTAGTCCCGGGACAGGGCTTTCCAGAAGCACAGATACGCAGTATTTT; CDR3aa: CSASPGTGLSRSTDTQYF
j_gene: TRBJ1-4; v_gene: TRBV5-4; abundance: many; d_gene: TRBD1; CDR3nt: TGTGCCAGCAGCGCCGGACAGGGGAATGAAAAACTGTTTTTT; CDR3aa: CASSAGQGNEKLFF
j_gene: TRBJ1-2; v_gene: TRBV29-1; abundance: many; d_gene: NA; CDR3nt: TGCAGCGTTGCTACGGGACACGCCCAGCTCCTGTATGGCTACACCTTC; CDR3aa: CSVATGHAQLLYGYTF
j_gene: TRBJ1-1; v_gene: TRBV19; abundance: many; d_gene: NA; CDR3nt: TGTGCCAGTACTTACCAGGCCTCCCGTACTGAAGCTTTCTTT; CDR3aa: CASTYQASRTEAFF
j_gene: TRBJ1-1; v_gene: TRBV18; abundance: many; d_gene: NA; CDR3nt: TGTGCCAGCTCACCTGGGACACCGAACACTGAAGCTTTCTTT; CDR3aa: CASSPGTPNTEAFF
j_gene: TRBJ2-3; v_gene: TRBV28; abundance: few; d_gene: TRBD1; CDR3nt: TGTGCCAGCACCCTGGCTGGGACAGGGTTGATGGATACGCAGTATTTT; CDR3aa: CASTLAGTGLMDTQYF
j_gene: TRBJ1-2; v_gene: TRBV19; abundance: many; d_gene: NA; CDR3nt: TGTGCCAGTACCCAAGGGAGTCTTGATGGCTACACCTTC; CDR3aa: CASTQGSLDGYTF
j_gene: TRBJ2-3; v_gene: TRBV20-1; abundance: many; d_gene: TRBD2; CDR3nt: TGCAGTGCTAGAGGACCCCAGCGGGGGCTCACAGATACGCAGTATTTT; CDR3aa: CSARGPQRGLTDTQYF
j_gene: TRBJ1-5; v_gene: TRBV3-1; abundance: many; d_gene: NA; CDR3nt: TGTGCCAGCAGCCAAGCAGGAGGGGAGAATCAGCCCCAGCATTTT; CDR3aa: CASSQAGGENQPQHF
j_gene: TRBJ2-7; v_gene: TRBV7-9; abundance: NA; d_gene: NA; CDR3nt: TGTGCCAGCAGCCCCTGGGACAACCCCTACGAGCAGTACTTC; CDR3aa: CASSPWDNPYEQYF
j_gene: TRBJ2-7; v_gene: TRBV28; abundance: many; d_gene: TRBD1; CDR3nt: TGTGCCAGCAGTCCCGACAGGGAAAACTCCTACGAGCAGTACTTC; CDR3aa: CASSPDRENSYEQYF
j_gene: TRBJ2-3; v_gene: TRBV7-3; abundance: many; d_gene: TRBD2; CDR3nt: TGTGCCAGCAGCTTCGGACGGGGGGGGACAGATACGCAGTATTTT; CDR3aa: CASSFGRGGTDTQYF
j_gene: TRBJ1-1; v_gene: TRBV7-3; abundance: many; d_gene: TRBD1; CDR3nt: TGTGCCAGCAGCTGGACAGGGGGCGGTGAAGCTTTCTTT; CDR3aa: CASSWTGGGEAFF
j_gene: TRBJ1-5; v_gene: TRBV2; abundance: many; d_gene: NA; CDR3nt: TGTGCCAGCAGTGGAGGGGGATATAGCAATCAGCCCCAGCATTTT; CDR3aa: CASSGGGYSNQPQHF
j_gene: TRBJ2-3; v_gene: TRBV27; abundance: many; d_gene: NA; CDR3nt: TGTGCCAGCAGTCCCTCGATCGATACGCAGTATTTT; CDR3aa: CASSPSIDTQYF
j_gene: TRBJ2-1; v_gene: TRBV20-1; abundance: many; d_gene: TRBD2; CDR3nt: TGCAGTGCTTCTCTAGCGGGGAGCTTCAATGAGCAGTTCTTC; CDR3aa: CSASLAGSFNEQFF
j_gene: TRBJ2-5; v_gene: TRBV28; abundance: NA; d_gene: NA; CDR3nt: TGTGCCAGCAGTTTAGGTGGGGTTGGGACCCAGTACTTC; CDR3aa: CASSLGGVGTQYF
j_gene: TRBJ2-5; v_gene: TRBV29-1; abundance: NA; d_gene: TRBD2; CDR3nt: TGCAGCGTTCGGCTGAAACTAGCGGTCATACGAGAGACCCAGTACTTC; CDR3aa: CSVRLKLAVIRETQYF
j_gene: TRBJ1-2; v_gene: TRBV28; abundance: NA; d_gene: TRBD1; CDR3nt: TGTGCCAGCAGGGCAGGGGGCGTTCCTGGCTACACCTTC; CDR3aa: CASRAGGVPGYTF
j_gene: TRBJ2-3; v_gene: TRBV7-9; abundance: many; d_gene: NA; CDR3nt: TGTGCCAGCAGCCTTAGTCGGTTCGGCACAGATACGCAGTATTTT; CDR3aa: CASSLSRFGTDTQYF
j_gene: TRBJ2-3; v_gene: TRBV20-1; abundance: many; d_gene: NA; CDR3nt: TGCAGTGCTAGCCGGCGGCTTGAATCCACAGATACGCAGTATTTT; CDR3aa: CSASRRLESTDTQYF
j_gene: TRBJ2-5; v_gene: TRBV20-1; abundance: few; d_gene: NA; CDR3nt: TGCAGTGCTCGGGACTCACGGGCGGGGGAGACCCAGTACTTC; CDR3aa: CSARDSRAGETQYF
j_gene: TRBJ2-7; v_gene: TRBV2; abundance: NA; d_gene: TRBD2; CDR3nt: TGTGCCAGCAATTTAGCGGGGGGGAAATCCTACGAGCAGTACTTC; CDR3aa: CASNLAGGKSYEQYF
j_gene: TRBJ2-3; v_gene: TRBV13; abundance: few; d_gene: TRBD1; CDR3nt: TGTGCCAGCAGCCGGACAGGGGATATAGATACGCAGTATTTT; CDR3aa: CASSRTGDIDTQYF
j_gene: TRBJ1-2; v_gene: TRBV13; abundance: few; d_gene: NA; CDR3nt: TGTGCCAGCAGCCCGATGGCTGAAGCTAACTATGGCTACACCTTC; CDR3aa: CASSPMAEANYGYTF
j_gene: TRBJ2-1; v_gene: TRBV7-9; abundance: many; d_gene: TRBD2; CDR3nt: TGTGCCAGCAGCACCCGGCTAGCGGGGCTCTCCTACAATGAGCAGTTCTTC; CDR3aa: CASSTRLAGLSYNEQFF
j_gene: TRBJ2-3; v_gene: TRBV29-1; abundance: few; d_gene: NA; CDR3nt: TGCAGCGTTGAAAAAGTTCCAGATACGCAGTATTTT; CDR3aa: CSVEKVPDTQYF
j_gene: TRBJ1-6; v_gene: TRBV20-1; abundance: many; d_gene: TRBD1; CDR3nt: TGCAGTGCCCGACAGGGGGCAAGAAATTCACCCCTCCACTTT; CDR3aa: CSARQGARNSPLHF
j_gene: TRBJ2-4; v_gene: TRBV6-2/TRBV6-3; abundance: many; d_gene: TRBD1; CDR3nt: TGTGCCAGCAGTTGGGACAGGGAGAACATTCAGTACTTC; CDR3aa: CASSWDRENIQYF
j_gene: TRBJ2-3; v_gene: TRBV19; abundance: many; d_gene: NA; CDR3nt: TGTGCCAGTAGAATGTACGGACTAGGGGGTCTTAACACAGATACGCAGTATTTT; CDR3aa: CASRMYGLGGLNTDTQYF
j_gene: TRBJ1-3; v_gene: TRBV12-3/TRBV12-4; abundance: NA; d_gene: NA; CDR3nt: TGTGCCAGTGACAGCTCTGGAAACACCATATATTTT; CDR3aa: CASDSSGNTIYF
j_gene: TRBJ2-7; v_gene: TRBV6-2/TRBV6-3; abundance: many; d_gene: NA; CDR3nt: TGTGCCAGCAGTTACTCGATAACCGCTGCGGACTTC; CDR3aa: CASSYSITAADF
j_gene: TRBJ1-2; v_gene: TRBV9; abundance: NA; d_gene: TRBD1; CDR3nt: TGTGCCAGCAGCCTAAATGCGGCCGGGACAGGGCTTGTTGGTGGCTACACCTTC; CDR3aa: CASSLNAAGTGLVGGYTF
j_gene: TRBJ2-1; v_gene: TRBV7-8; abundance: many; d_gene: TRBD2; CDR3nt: TGTGCCAGCAGCTCCGAGACTAGCGGGAAAACTCGGGATGAGCAGTTCTTC; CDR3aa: CASSSETSGKTRDEQFF
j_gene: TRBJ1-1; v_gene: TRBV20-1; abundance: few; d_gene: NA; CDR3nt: TGCAGTGCTATGGGGAGCGGGGGCACTGAAGCTTTCTTT; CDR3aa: CSAMGSGGTEAFF
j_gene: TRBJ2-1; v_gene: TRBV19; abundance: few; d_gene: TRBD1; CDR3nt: TGTGCCAGTAAACCCGACAGGGGTTTGGTAGCGGAGACCTACAATGAGCAGTTCTTC; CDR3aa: CASKPDRGLVAETYNEQFF
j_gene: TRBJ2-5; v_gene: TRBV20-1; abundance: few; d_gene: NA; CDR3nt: TGCAGTGCTCGGAACGCAGGAGTCCAAGAGACCCAGTACTTC; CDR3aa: CSARNAGVQETQYF
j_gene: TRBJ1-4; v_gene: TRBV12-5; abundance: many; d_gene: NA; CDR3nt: TGTGCTAGTGGTTTGTTCCTCGGGTCAATCACCCCCAGGGGAGAAAATGAAAAACTGTTTTTT; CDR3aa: CASGLFLGSITPRGENEKLFF
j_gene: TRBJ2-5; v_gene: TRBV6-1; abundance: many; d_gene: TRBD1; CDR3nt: TGTGCCAGCAGTGGACAGGGACCCCAAGAGACCCAGTACTTC; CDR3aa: CASSGQGPQETQYF
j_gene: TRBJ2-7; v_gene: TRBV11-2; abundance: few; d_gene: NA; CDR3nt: TGTGCCAGCAGCTTAGGGCTCCTTGCCGAGCAGTACTTC; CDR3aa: CASSLGLLAEQYF
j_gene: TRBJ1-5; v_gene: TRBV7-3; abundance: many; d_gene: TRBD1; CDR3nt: TGTGCCAGCAGCTCCGGGACAGGGTTAGCAAATCAGCCCCAGCATTTT; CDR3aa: CASSSGTGLANQPQHF
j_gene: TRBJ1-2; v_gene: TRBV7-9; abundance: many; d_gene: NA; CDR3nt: TGTGCCAGCAGCCCCTTAGACTTTTCTGGCTACACCTTC; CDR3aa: CASSPLDFSGYTF
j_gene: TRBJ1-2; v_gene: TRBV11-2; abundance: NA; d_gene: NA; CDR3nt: TGTGCCAGCAGCTTTAGTAGACAGGTATATGGCTACACCTTC; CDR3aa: CASSFSRQVYGYTF
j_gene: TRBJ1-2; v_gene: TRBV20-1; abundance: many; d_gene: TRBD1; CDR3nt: TGCAGTGCTAGAGATCCGGACAGGGATTATGGCTACACCTTC; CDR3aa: CSARDPDRDYGYTF
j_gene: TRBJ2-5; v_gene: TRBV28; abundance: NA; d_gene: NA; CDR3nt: TGTGCCAGCAGTTCGAGCAGCCAAGAGACCCAGTACTTC; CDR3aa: CASSSSSQETQYF
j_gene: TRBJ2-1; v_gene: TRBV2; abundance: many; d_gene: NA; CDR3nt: TGTGCCAGCAGCGTCCTCATAGGGGAGCAGTTCTTC; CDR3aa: CASSVLIGEQFF
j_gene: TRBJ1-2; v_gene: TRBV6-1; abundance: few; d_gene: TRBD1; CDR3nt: TGTGCCAGCAGCTCCGGGACAGGGCCTCTCTATGGCTACACCTTC; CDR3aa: CASSSGTGPLYGYTF
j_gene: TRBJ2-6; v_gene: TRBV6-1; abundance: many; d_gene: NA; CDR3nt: TGTGCCAGCAGTGGCCCGGGACAAATTGCCGGGGCCAACGTCCTGACTTTC; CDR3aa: CASSGPGQIAGANVLTF
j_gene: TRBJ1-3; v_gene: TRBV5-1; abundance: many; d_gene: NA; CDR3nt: TGCGCCAGCAGCAGAGGCGACGTTGGAAACACCATATATTTT; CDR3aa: CASSRGDVGNTIYF
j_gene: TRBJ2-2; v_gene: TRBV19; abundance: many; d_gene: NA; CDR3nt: TGTGCCAGTAGTCACGACCCCGGGGAGCTGTTTTTT; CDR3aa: CASSHDPGELFF
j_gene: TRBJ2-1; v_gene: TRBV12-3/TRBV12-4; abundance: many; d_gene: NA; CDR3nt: TGTGCCAGCAGTCCTCCGGTCCATCTCCATGAGCAGTTCTTC; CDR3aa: CASSPPVHLHEQFF
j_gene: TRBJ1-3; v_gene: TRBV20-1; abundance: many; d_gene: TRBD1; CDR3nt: TGCAGTGCCCGGACAGGGGGCTTGGGAAACACCATATATTTT; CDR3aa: CSARTGGLGNTIYF
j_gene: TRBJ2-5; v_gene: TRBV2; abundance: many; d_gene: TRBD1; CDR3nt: TGTGCCAGCAGGGGGACAGCGCCGGGGGAGACCCAGTACTTC; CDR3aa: CASRGTAPGETQYF
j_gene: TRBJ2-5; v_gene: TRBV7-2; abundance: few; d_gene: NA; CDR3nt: TGTGCCAGCAGCTTAGTGCTCGGTACAGTACAAGAGACCCAGTACTTC; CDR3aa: CASSLVLGTVQETQYF
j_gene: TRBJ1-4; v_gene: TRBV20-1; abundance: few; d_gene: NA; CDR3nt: TGCAGTGCTAGGGGAGGGGGGGCTAATGAAAAACTGTTTTTT; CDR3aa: CSARGGGANEKLFF